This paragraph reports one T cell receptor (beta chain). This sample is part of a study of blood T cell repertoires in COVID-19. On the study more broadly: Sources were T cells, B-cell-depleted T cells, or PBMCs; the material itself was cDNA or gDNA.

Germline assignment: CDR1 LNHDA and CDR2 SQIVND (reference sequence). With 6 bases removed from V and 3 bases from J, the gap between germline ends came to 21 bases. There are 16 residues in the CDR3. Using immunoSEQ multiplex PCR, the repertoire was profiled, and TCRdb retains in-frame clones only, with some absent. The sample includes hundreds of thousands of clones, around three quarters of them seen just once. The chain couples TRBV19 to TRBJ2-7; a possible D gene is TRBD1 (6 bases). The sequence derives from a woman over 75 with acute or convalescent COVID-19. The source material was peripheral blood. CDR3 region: CASSTAPPTGNYEQYF. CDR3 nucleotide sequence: TGTGCCAGTAGCACCGCGCCCCCTACAGGGAACTACGAGCAGTACTTC. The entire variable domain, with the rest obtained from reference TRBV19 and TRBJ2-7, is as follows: DGGITQSPKYLFRKEGQNVTLSCEQNLNHDAMYWYRQDPGQGLRLIYYSQIVNDFQKGDIAEGYSVSREKKESFPLTVTSAQKNPTAFYLCASSTAPPTGNYEQYFGPGTRLTVT.